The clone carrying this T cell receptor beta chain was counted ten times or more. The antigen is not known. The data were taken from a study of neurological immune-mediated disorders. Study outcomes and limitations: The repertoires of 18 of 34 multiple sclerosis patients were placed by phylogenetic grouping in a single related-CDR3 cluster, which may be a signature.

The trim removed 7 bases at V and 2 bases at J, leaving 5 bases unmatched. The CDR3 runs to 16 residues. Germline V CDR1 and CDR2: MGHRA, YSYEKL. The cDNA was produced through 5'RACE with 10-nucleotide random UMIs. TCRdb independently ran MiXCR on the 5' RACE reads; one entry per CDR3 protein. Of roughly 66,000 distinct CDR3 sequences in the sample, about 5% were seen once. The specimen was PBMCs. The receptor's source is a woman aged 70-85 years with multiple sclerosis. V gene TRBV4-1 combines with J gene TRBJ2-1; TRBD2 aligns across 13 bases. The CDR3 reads CASTYGTSGTYNEQFF. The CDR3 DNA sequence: TGCGCCAGCACCTATGGGACTAGCGGGACCTACAATGAGCAGTTCTTC.